This TCR beta chain comes out of a study of cytomegalovirus exposure and HLA in healthy donors. Turning to the study itself: About 84% of 300 to 450 genotyped donors fell in the Caucasian-associated ancestry cluster.

At collection, donors were nominally healthy, but unrecorded immune exposures were probable. The CDR3 has 18 amino acids. Trimming at V came to 7 bases and at J to 4 bases, leaving 11 bases not matched to a gene. Per germline, CDR1 SNHLY and CDR2 FYNNEI. The PCR was carried out with 60 Vbeta primers and 13 Jbeta primers. Data came from immunoSEQ multiplex PCR; TCRdb stores just in-frame clones and leaves some out. Of 100,000 to 150,000 clones in the sample, less than 80% are singletons; the top ten hold around 4%. The rearrangement joins TRBV2 to TRBJ2-6; 12 bases fit TRBD1. The specimen was PBMCs. The clonotype comes from a man aged 35-49 years in good health and CMV-seropositive. The CDR3 spells CASKTPGQGASGANVLTF. DNA for the CDR3: TGTGCCAGCAAGACTCCGGGACAGGGGGCGTCGGGGGCCAACGTCCTGACTTTC.